This T cell receptor beta chain emerged from a study of control samples from healthy donors and cancer patients. Method: immunoSEQ multiplex PCR; TCRdb's copy keeps in-frame clones and lacks some. The sample contains approximately 110,000 clones, about nine tenths of which appear only once. CDR3 length: 16 amino acids. Germline CDR1 is DFQATT and CDR2 is SNEGSKA (reference sequence). Trimming removed 3 bases from V and 0 bases from J; junction bases left unmatched: 1. This chain connects TRBV20-1 to TRBJ2-6; 11 bases match TRBD2. The sequenced sample was blood. This clonotype originated in a woman between 18 and 30 years old in good health. The CDR3 coding sequence is TGCAGTGCTAGTACTAGCGGGGGCTCTGGGGCCAACGTCCTGACTTTC. Encoded protein: CSASTSGGSGANVLTF.